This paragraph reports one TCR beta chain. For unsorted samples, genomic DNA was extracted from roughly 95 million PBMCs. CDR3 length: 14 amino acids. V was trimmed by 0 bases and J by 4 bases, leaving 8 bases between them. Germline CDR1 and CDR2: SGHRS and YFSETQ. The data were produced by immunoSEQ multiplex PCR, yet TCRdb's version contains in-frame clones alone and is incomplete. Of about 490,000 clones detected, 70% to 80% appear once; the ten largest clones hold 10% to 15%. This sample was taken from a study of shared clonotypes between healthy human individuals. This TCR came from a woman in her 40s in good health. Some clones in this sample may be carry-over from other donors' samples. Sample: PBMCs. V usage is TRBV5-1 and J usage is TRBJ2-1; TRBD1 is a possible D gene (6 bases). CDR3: CASSLGQGYNEQFF. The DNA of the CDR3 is TGCGCCAGCAGCTTGGGTCAGGGGTACAATGAGCAGTTCTTC. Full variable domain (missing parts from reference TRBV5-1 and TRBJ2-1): KAGVTQTPRYLIKTRGQQVTLSCSPISGHRSVSWYQQTPGQGLQFLFEYFSETQRNKGNFPGRFSGRQFSNSRSEMNVSTLELGDSALYLCASSLGQGYNEQFFGPGTRLTVL.